The T cell receptor (beta chain) described here comes from a study of type 1 regulatory T cells (dated by TCRdb to 2020 to 2023). Regarding the complete study: An in vitro protocol by which a Tr1-enriched, alloantigen-specific CD4 T cell product named T-allo10 was generated was characterized in the study. T-allo10 was being evaluated clinically in patients with hematological malignancies who were receiving allogeneic hematopoietic stem cell transplantation.

Based on the germline V gene, the CDR1 and CDR2 sequences are SGHRS and YFSETQ. The CDR3, cysteine through phenylalanine, is 15 amino acids long. The retained sequence is limited to the CDR3, 45 bases, with the frame set at the first base. V and J lose 4 bases and 7 bases, and a span of 18 bases separates them. According to the description, T-allo10 cells that came from the donor were anergic, were specific for host alloantigens, and could carry out alloantigen-specific suppression. As regards this clonotype: Its antigen specificity is not known. The input lacks base qualities; no much larger clone sits a single base away.

The listed sequencing device is Illumina MiSeq. TCRdb handled the public reads itself, with Q25 trimming in fastp and clone calling in MiXCR, and kept productive beta chains. Each entry is one CDR3 protein sequence, shown with its most common DNA and genes. Within this sample are about 68,000 distinct CDR3 sequences, with about 62% of them counted one time only. The top ten constitute 7% to 9.5% of the sample. The receptor comes from a human donor in good health. The specimen sequenced was cultured T cells, either the whole culture or a sorted T cell fraction (not recorded which). The intended sense of this specimen's cell subset or site label: Tr1-enriched cell product generated in vitro against host alloantigens. The rearranged chain carries TRBV5-1 and TRBJ1-5; possibly the D gene is TRBD1, per 5 matching bases. The nucleotide sequence is given as TGCGCCAGCAGCCCCGGGCAGGGAAGCGGCCAGCCCCAGCATTTT. Protein translation: CASSPGQGSGQPQHF.